This T cell receptor beta chain stems from a study of blood T cell repertoires in COVID-19. Turning to the study itself: From T cells, B-cell-depleted T cells, or PBMCs came the material, which was cDNA or gDNA.

Per the study methods: Reference gene primer amplification yielded estimated nucleated cell counts. Some clones are missing from TCRdb's copy, which holds only in-frame ones; the method was immunoSEQ multiplex PCR. That table is the source of V, J and clone size, and D and trimming were worked out from the DNA. Of about 42,000 clones listed, 65% to 85% are singletons. There are 15 residues in the CDR3. In germline, CDR1 is MDHEN, CDR2 SYDVKM. Trimming left V 2 bases short and J 8 bases short, with 18 bases between. The J gene is TRBJ1-1, the V gene TRBV28, with a possible D match to TRBD1 (6 bases). Sequenced input: peripheral blood. The sequence was obtained from an elderly woman with acute or convalescent COVID-19. Written as DNA, the CDR3 is TGTGCCAGCAGTTTAGGGACAAGCTATAGATTGGAAGCTTTCTTT. Translated, it gives CASSLGTSYRLEAFF.